The source of this T cell receptor (beta chain) is a study of T cells in Graves' hyperthyroidism and ophthalmopathy. Broader study findings: Stable hyperthyroidism and ophthalmopathy were separated using 13 V-J signatures.

Hyperthyroidism, newly diagnosed and lasting under 2 months, affected patients aged 18 to 65. Exclusion followed for patients with uncontrolled infection, other autoimmune disease, pregnancy or lactation. Diagnosis relied on clinical symptoms, serum thyroxine and TRAb, thyroid ultrasound and orbital computed tomography. Using RNA transcripts as the source, TCR beta CDR3 regions were amplified. Researchers ran a first-round RT-PCR on the TCR CDR3 using the HTBI primer set. TCRdb redid the calling of the multiplex PCR reads with MiXCR, one entry per CDR3 protein. The table records some 690,000 distinct CDR3 sequences, 15% to 20% of them present only once. This clonotype was observed a few times. The antigen remains unidentified. Trimming removed 3 bases at V and 10 bases at J, with 9 bases between. Germline-derived CDR1 and CDR2 are MDHEN and SYDVKM. This CDR3 is built from 11 residues.

The rearrangement joins TRBV28 to TRBJ1-1; no clear D gene. This clonotype originated in a man aged 45-65 years with Graves' hyperthyroidism. The sample consisted of blood. CDR3 DNA: TGTGCCAGCAGTTTGGAGAGGACAGCTTTCTTT. This translates into CASSLERTAFF.